Listed here are 24 T cell receptor beta chains from one sample, sequenced in a study of T cell repertoires in cytomegalovirus infection. MiXCR, applied by TCRdb to the reads, yields one record per CDR3 protein. The data contain roughly 280,000 distinct CDR3 sequences, roughly 21% of them singletons. Their antigens remain unidentified. The sample here was cultured PBMCs, taken from culture after CMV antigen stimulation. The source of these receptors is a human donor in good health (CMV status not recorded). Some clones in this sample may be carry-over from other donors' samples.

This clonotype was seen repeatedly, ten times or more. The V and J genes are TRBV7-6 and TRBJ2-2; D remains unclear. V lost 0 bases and J lost 7, with 9 bases in between. The CDR3 runs 14 residues. Per germline, CDR1 SGHVS and CDR2 FNYEAQ. The CDR3 nucleotides are TGTGCCAGCAGCTTAGCGGGCATGAGCGGGGAGCTGTTTTTT. Translating gives CASSLAGMSGELFF.

This clonotype appeared a few times. The V gene is TRBV20-1, the J gene TRBJ2-5, with 10 bases matching TRBD1. The V gene end was trimmed by 5 bases and the J gene end by 6 bases; junction bases not matched to a gene: 12. This CDR3 is 15 amino acids long. CDR1 and CDR2 from the germline V gene are DFQATT and SNEGSKA (reference sequence). CDR3: CSASSGTGVMKTQYF. As DNA, the CDR3 is TGCAGTGCTTCTTCCGGGACAGGGGTTATGAAGACCCAGTACTTC.

In the case of this clonotype: One junction end disagrees with the germline gene, perhaps due to a read error. This chain joins TRBV5-6 and TRBJ2-3, with 13 bases fitting TRBD2. Germline V gives CDR1 SGHDT, CDR2 YYEEEE. The CDR3 is made up of 17 amino acids. Here the CDR3 reads CGSSRISGTSGMDTQYF. The CDR3 DNA reads TGTGGCAGCAGCCGTATTTCCGGGACTAGCGGGATGGATACGCAGTATTTT.

This clonotype occurred many times. The rearrangement joins TRBV7-2 to TRBJ2-1; D is perhaps TRBD2 (6 bases). The CDR3 totals 14 residues. Trimming removed 4 bases at V and 9 bases at J, with 16 bases between. The V gene's germline CDR1 is SGHTA and CDR2 FQGNSA. CDR3 region: CASSSSGGITEQFF. In DNA form, the CDR3 reads TGTGCCAGCAGCTCCTCCGGCGGGATAACTGAGCAGTTCTTC.

This clonotype came up many times. The chain uses TRBV6-4 and TRBJ1-1; no definite D call. CDR3 length: 13 amino acids. CDR1 MRHNA and CDR2 SNTAGT come from the germline V gene. Trimming took off 4 bases at V and 1 base at J, with 7 bases between the two ends. The CDR3 loop reads CASSANENTEAFF. CDR3 DNA: TGTGCCAGCAGTGCCAATGAGAACACTGAAGCTTTCTTT.

The chain has TRBV29-1 and TRBJ2-1; D is tentatively TRBD1 or TRBD2 (6 bases each). CDR3 size: 12 residues. Germline-derived CDR1 and CDR2 are SQVTM and ANQGSEA. The CDR3 coding sequence is TGCAGAGTTAAGTCGGGGGCCAATGAGCAGTTCTTC. Protein: CRVKSGANEQFF.

This clonotype was seen only a few times. The J gene is TRBJ2-1, the V gene TRBV19; 14 bases align to TRBD2. From germline, CDR1 is LNHDA and CDR2 SQIVND (reference sequence). CDR3 length: 15 amino acids. Germline trimming cut 7 bases from V and 7 bases from J; bases unmatched to any gene: 6. As DNA, the CDR3 is TGTGCCAGTACCGGGACTAGCGGGAGTAGGAATGAGCAGTTCTTC. Translation gives CASTGTSGSRNEQFF.

This clonotype has a handful of counts. The chain has TRBV4-1 and TRBJ2-3, with 9 bases matching TRBD2. Germline CDR1 reads MGHRA; CDR2 reads YSYEKL. The CDR3 length is 18 residues. After removal of 1 base from V and 2 bases from J, the junction contained 10 bases not matched to a gene. The CDR3 coding sequence is TGCGCCAGCAGCCAAGCCCAAACTAGCGGGCGAAACACAGATACGCAGTATTTT. Protein: CASSQAQTSGRNTDTQYF.

A few counts support this clonotype. The chain combines TRBV7-6 with TRBJ2-1, with TRBD2 matching 9 bases. This CDR3 is 15 amino acids long. Germline V gives CDR1 SGHVS, CDR2 FNYEAQ. The trim removed 3 bases at V and 6 bases at J, leaving 6 bases unmatched. For the CDR3, the DNA is TGTGCCAGCAGCTTGGGTAGCGGGAGTTCCAATGAGCAGTTCTTC. Translating it yields CASSLGSGSSNEQFF.

A single count supports this clonotype. This chain connects TRBV6-8 to TRBJ1-5; D ambiguous. There are 14 residues in the CDR3. V was clipped by 5 bases and J by 1 base, with 9 bases between them. Germline CDR1 reads MNHGY; CDR2 reads SAAAGT. The CDR3 loop is CASSKYDSNQPQHF. CDR3 in DNA: TGTGCCAGCAGTAAATATGACAGCAATCAGCCCCAGCATTTT.

This clonotype was counted many times. The V and J genes are TRBV7-3 and TRBJ2-3, with 9 bases lining up with TRBD2. The V and J ends lost 5 bases and 0 bases, in that order; junction bases with no gene match: 6. The germline V gene has CDR1 SGHTA and CDR2 FQGTGA. The CDR3 has 16 residues. This chain's CDR3 is CASSKGTSTSTDTQYF. The DNA of the CDR3 is TGTGCCAGCAGCAAGGGGACTAGCACTAGCACAGATACGCAGTATTTT.

This clonotype was seen only a few times. This chain links TRBV7-2 with TRBJ1-1; TRBD1 agrees at 7 bases. Looked up from germline, CDR1 is SGHTA and CDR2 is FQGNSA. The J segment lost 5 bases and the V segment lost 5 bases, leaving 8 bases of the junction unmatched. The length of the CDR3 is 14 residues. This CDR3 reads CASSLLTGKTEAFF. The CDR3 DNA follows: TGTGCCAGCAGCCTGCTGACAGGGAAGACTGAAGCTTTCTTT.

The rearrangement joins TRBV6-5 to TRBJ2-5; possibly TRBD1 or TRBD2 for D (5 bases each). The CDR3 loop spans 15 amino acids. Germline assignment: CDR1 MNHEY and CDR2 SVGAGI. Trimming pared 0 bases from V and 6 bases from J, leaving 14 bases between. The CDR3 nucleotides read TGTGCCAGCAGTTACTCAGGACTGGGGGTTCAGACCCAGTACTTC. It is translated as CASSYSGLGVQTQYF.

This clonotype has more than one count but fewer than ten. The rearrangement uses TRBV11-2 and TRBJ2-3; 9 bases are shared with TRBD2. The germline CDR1 and CDR2 sequences are SGHAT and FQNNGV. This CDR3 has 15 amino acids. Trimming cost V 1 base and J 6 bases; bases outside gene matches: 5. The CDR3 DNA is TGTGCCAGCAGCTTAGGTGCGGGAGGGCGGGATACGCAGTATTTT. It codes for CASSLGAGGRDTQYF.

This rearrangement joins TRBV3-1 to TRBJ2-3; TRBD1 aligns across 9 bases. The germline CDR1 and CDR2 sequences are LGHDT and YNNKEL (reference sequence). Germline trimming cut 5 bases from V and 3 bases from J; bases unmatched to any gene: 6. CDR3 size: 15 residues. The CDR3 here is CASSASGTGTDTQYF. CDR3 in DNA: TGTGCCAGCAGCGCATCCGGGACAGGGACAGATACGCAGTATTTT.

There are a few counts of this clonotype. V gene TRBV10-2 combines with J gene TRBJ2-1; 13 positions match TRBD2. The CDR3 contains 15 residues. Trimming at V came to 6 bases and at J to 5 bases, leaving 4 bases not matched to a gene. Germline V gives CDR1 WSHSY, CDR2 SAAADI. CDR3 bases: TGCGCCAGCAGGGGGACTAGCGGGACCCACAATGAGCAGTTCTTC. Its protein product is CASRGTSGTHNEQFF.

V gene TRBV19 combines with J gene TRBJ2-7; D is uncertain. Germline-derived CDR1 and CDR2 are LNHDA and SQIVND (reference sequence). The CDR3 runs 12 residues. V was trimmed by 3 bases and J by 6 bases, leaving 9 bases between them. The chain's CDR3 is CASSMRFGEQYF. In nucleotides, the CDR3 is TGTGCCAGTAGTATGCGGTTTGGCGAGCAGTACTTC.

CDR3 in amino acids: CASRNGASSLTDTQYF. In DNA, the CDR3 is TGTGCCAGCAGAAATGGGGCTTCAAGCCTCACAGATACGCAGTATTTT. The chain employs TRBV2 and TRBJ2-3, with D perhaps matching TRBD1 (5 bases). V was trimmed by 6 bases and J by 2 bases, leaving 18 bases between them. Germline CDR1 reads SNHLY; CDR2 reads FYNNEI. CDR3 length: 16 residues.

For the CDR3, the DNA is TGTGCCAGCAGCTTAGAACGAAACTCTGGAAACACCATATATTTT. It encodes CASSLERNSGNTIYF. V gene TRBV13 combines with J gene TRBJ1-3, with D unresolved. Germline CDR1 and CDR2: PRHDT and FYEKMQ (reference sequence). V gave up 1 base and J gave up 0 bases, with 7 bases separating them. This CDR3 is 15 amino acids long.

This clonotype was observed many times. The chain couples TRBV6-4 to TRBJ2-2; possible D gene TRBD2, 5 bases. Germline V gene lookup returns CDR1 MRHNA and CDR2 SNTAGT. CDR3 length: 13 residues. The ends were cut back, 3 bases at V and 3 bases at J, with 5 bases in the middle. The CDR3 sequence is CASSERDTGELFF. CDR3 sequence (DNA): TGTGCCAGCAGTGAGAGGGACACCGGGGAGCTGTTTTTT.

A few counts support this clonotype. The chain joins TRBV19 to TRBJ2-1; 9 bases fit TRBD2. This CDR3 has 13 amino acids. In germline, CDR1 is LNHDA, CDR2 SQIVND (reference sequence). V was pared by 5 bases and J by 6 bases, with 2 bases of the junction left unmatched. The CDR3 DNA reads as TGTGCCAGTAGTGCGGGACTAGCCAATGAGCAGTTCTTC. This codes for CASSAGLANEQFF.

This clonotype was detected many times. V usage is TRBV24-1 and J usage is TRBJ2-3; D not certain. Germline CDR1 reads KGHDR; CDR2 reads SFDVKD. Deletions cut 0 bases from V and 0 bases from J, with 6 bases between. The CDR3 spans 15 residues. CDR3 region: CATSDLRGSTDTQYF. CDR3 sequence (DNA): TGTGCCACCAGTGATTTGCGAGGAAGCACAGATACGCAGTATTTT.

The table lists this clonotype with many counts. The genes are TRBV2 and TRBJ1-6; no definite D call. The V and J ends lost 5 bases and 6 bases respectively, with 14 bases between them. CDR3 size: 15 residues. The germline gives CDR1 SNHLY, CDR2 FYNNEI. The DNA for the CDR3 is TGTGCCAGCAGTTCCCGCGCGGGGTCTAATTCACCCCTCCACTTT. This translates into CASSSRAGSNSPLHF.

V is TRBV14 and J is TRBJ2-1; 10 bases align to TRBD2. Germline lookup yields CDR1 SGHDN and CDR2 FVKESK. The CDR3 contains 16 residues. Germline trimming cut 0 bases from V and 5 bases from J; bases unmatched to any gene: 4. The CDR3 is CASSQEILAGNNEQFF. In nucleotides, the CDR3 is TGTGCCAGCAGCCAAGAAATACTAGCGGGGAACAATGAGCAGTTCTTC.